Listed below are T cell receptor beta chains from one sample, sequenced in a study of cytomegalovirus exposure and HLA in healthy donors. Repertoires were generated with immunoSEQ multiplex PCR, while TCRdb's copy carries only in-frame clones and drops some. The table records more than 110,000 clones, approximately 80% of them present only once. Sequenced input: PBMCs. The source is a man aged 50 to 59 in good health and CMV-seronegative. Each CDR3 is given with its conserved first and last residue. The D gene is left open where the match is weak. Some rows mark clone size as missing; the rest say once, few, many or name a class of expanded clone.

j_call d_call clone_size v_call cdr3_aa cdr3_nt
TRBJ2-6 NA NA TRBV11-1 CASSQWAKGSGANVLTF TGTGCCAGCAGCCAATGGGCCAAAGGTTCCGGGGCCAACGTCCTGACTTTC
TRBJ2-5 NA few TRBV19 CASSMGAQGGETQYF TGTGCCAGTAGCATGGGGGCCCAGGGTGGAGAGACCCAGTACTTC
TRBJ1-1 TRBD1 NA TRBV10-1 CASRATGVGTEAFF TGCGCCAGCAGGGCGACAGGGGTTGGGACTGAAGCTTTCTTT
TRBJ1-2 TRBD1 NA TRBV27 CASSRTGPYGYTF TGTGCCAGCAGTCGGACAGGGCCCTATGGCTACACCTTC
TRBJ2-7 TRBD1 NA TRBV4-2 CASSQGGTAFNPYEQYF TGTGCCAGCAGCCAAGGGGGGACAGCTTTTAACCCCTACGAGCAGTACTTC
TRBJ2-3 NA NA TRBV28 CASRQIADTQYF TGTGCCAGCAGGCAAATAGCGGATACGCAGTATTTT
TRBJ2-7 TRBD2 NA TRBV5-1 CASSVGISGNSEQYF TGCGCCAGCAGCGTGGGTATTAGCGGGAACTCCGAGCAGTACTTC
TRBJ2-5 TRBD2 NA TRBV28 CASSGGWTSGSYETQYF TGTGCCAGCAGTGGGGGTTGGACTAGCGGGAGTTACGAGACCCAGTACTTC
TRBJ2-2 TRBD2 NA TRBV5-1 CASSSGRAAPGELFF TGCGCCAGCAGCTCCGGGAGGGCCGCCCCCGGGGAGCTGTTTTTT
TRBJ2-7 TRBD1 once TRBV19 CASSIGLRDREQYF TGTGCCAGTAGTATTGGGCTAAGGGACAGGGAGCAGTACTTC
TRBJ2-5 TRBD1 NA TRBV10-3 CAISQGQGGQETQYF TGTGCCATCAGTCAAGGACAGGGGGGTCAAGAGACCCAGTACTTC
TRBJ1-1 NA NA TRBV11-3 CASSRSGLNTEAFF TGTGCCAGCAGCCGAAGCGGACTGAACACTGAAGCTTTCTTT
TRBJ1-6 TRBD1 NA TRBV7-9 CASSRTGGTSPLHF TGTGCCAGCAGCAGGACAGGGGGAACTTCACCCCTCCACTTT
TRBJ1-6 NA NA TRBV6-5 CASSRTAYNSPLHF TGTGCCAGCAGTCGGACAGCCTATAATTCACCCCTCCACTTT
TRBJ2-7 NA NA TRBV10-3 CAISESGSSYEQYF TGTGCCATCAGTGAGTCGGGGAGCTCCTACGAGCAGTACTTC
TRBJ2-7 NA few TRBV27 CASRGRLRAVPPFSYEQYF TGTGCCAGCAGGGGGCGGCTCAGGGCAGTCCCACCTTTCTCCTACGAGCAGTACTTC
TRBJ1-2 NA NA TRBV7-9 CASSLYIEDYGYTF TGTGCCAGCAGCTTATATATCGAGGACTATGGCTACACCTTC
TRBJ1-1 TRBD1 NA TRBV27 CASRAEDRGFRAFF TGTGCCAGCAGGGCCGAGGACAGGGGGTTTCGAGCTTTCTTT
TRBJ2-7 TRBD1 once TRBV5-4 CASSGGQGLDEQYF TGTGCCAGCAGCGGGGGACAGGGTCTAGACGAGCAGTACTTC
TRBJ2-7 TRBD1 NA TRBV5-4 CASSPGQTHRGYEQYF TGTGCCAGCAGCCCGGGACAGACCCACCGGGGCTACGAGCAGTACTTC
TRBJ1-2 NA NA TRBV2 CASSEYSNYGYTF TGTGCCAGCAGTGAGTACAGCAACTATGGCTACACCTTC
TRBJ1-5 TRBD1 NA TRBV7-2 CASSEPGQLPRGQPQHF TGTGCCAGCAGCGAGCCGGGACAGCTCCCACGGGGGCAGCCCCAGCATTTT
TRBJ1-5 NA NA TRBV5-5 CASSAGNILNQPQHF TGTGCCAGCAGCGCAGGGAACATCCTTAATCAGCCCCAGCATTTT
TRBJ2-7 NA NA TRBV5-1 CASSLALEGYEQYF TGCGCCAGCAGCTTGGCCCTTGAGGGCTACGAGCAGTACTTC
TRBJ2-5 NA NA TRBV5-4 CASSPGSQTITETQYF TGTGCCAGCAGCCCCGGAAGTCAGACAATCACAGAGACCCAGTACTTC
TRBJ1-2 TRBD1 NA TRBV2 CASSRDSNYGYTF TGTGCCAGCAGTCGGGACAGCAACTATGGCTACACCTTC
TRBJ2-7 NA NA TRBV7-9 CASSLGTSEQYF TGTGCCAGCAGCTTAGGGACAAGCGAGCAGTACTTC
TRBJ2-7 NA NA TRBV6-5 CTSSRDYEQYF TGTACCAGCAGTCGGGACTACGAGCAGTACTTC
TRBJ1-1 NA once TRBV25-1 CASSEFNTNTEAFF TGTGCCAGCAGTGAGTTTAACACGAACACTGAAGCTTTCTTT
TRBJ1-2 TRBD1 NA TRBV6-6 CASSQQDALQGKGYTF TGTGCCAGCAGCCAACAAGATGCCTTACAGGGGAAGGGCTACACCTTC
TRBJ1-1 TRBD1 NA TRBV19 CASIGKGAATEAFF TGTGCCAGTATCGGGAAGGGGGCTGCCACCGAAGCTTTCTTT
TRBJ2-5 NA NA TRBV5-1 CASSAQGETQYF TGCGCCAGCAGCGCTCAGGGGGAGACCCAGTACTTC
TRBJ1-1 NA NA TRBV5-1 CASSLSTGTDTEAFF TGCGCCAGCAGTTTATCGACAGGAACGGACACTGAAGCTTTCTTT
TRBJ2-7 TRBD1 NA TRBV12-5 CASGLVRDSSSYEQYF TGTGCTAGTGGTTTGGTAAGGGACAGCAGCTCCTACGAGCAGTACTTC
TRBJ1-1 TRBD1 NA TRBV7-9 CASSSQGLGTEAFF TGTGCCAGCAGCTCACAGGGGTTGGGGACTGAAGCTTTCTTT
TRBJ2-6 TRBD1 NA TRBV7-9 CASSRTGGGSGANVLTF TGTGCCAGCAGTCGGACAGGGGGAGGATCTGGGGCCAACGTCCTGACTTTC
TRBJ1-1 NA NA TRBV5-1 CASSLAQGKNTEAFF TGCGCCAGCAGCTTGGCCCAGGGAAAGAACACTGAAGCTTTCTTT
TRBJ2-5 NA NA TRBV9 CASSSNQGRETQYF TGTGCCAGCAGCTCGAATCAGGGTCGTGAGACCCAGTACTTC
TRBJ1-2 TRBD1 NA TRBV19 CASSIRGQGSGYNYGYTF TGTGCCAGTAGTATAAGGGGGCAGGGGTCTGGATATAACTATGGCTACACCTTC
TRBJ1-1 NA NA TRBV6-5 CASSYSFGDSEAFF TGTGCCAGCAGTTACTCATTCGGTGACAGTGAAGCTTTCTTT
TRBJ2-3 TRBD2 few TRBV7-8 CASSLGIAGGADTQYF TGTGCCAGCAGCTTAGGGATCGCGGGGGGGGCAGATACGCAGTATTTT
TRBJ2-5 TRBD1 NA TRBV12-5 CASGEPDRGGETQYF TGTGCTAGTGGGGAACCGGACAGGGGGGGAGAGACCCAGTACTTC
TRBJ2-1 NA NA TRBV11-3 CASSLGREYNEQFF TGTGCCAGCAGCTTAGGCCGGGAGTACAATGAGCAGTTCTTC
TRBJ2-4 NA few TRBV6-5 CASGGHHLAKNIQYF TGTGCCAGCGGCGGACACCACCTAGCCAAAAACATTCAGTACTTC
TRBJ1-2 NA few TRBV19 CASSQVGGYGYTF TGTGCCAGTAGTCAAGTAGGGGGATATGGCTACACCTTC
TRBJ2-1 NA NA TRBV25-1 CASSEFSENYNEQFF TGTGCCAGCAGTGAATTCAGCGAGAACTACAATGAGCAGTTCTTC
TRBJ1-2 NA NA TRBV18 CASSPLPPRQFLAGYTF TGTGCCAGCTCACCTCTACCTCCCCGACAGTTCCTTGCGGGCTACACCTTC
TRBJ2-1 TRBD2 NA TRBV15 CATSRRGETAGLQFF TGTGCCACCAGCAGGAGAGGGGAAACAGCGGGACTTCAGTTCTTC
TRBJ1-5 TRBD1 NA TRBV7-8 CASTAGTGHQPQHF TGTGCCAGCACCGCCGGGACAGGTCACCAGCCCCAGCATTTT
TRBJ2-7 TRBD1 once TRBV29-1 CSVLGQGISYEQYF TGCAGCGTTTTGGGACAGGGGATATCCTACGAGCAGTACTTC
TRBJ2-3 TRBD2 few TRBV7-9 CASSPTSGEKSSTDTQYF TGTGCCAGCAGTCCCACTAGCGGGGAAAAATCTAGCACAGATACGCAGTATTTT
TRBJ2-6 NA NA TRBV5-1 CASSLTGTWETGANVLTF TGCGCCAGCAGCTTGACGGGAACATGGGAAACCGGGGCCAACGTCCTGACTTTC
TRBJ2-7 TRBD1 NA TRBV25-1 CASSDPGQGGISYEQYF TGTGCCAGCAGTGACCCGGGACAGGGAGGAATCTCCTACGAGCAGTACTTC